The 28 T cell receptor beta chains reported below all come from one sample, sequenced in a study of T cells in Graves' hyperthyroidism and ophthalmopathy. RNA transcripts yielded amplified TCR beta CDR3 regions. The HTBI primer set served for first-round RT-PCR of the TCR CDR3. TCRdb itself ran the multiplex PCR reads through MiXCR, one entry per CDR3 protein. The sample has 620,000 or so distinct CDR3 sequences, 13% to 15% seen once. Sequencing used blood. These receptors originate from a woman between 50 and 59 years old with Graves' ophthalmopathy.

This clonotype came up many times. The rearrangement joins TRBV20-1 to TRBJ2-1; D call uncertain. Germline lookup yields CDR1 DFQATT and CDR2 SNEGSKA (reference sequence). This CDR3 region has 12 residues. Between the trimmed V and J ends, which lost 2 bases and 9 bases, there was a span of 11 bases. CDR3 in DNA: TGCAGTGCTAGACGCGGCGGTACTGAGCAGTTCTTC. Its protein product is CSARRGGTEQFF.

This clonotype was seen ten or more times. This chain uses TRBV2 with TRBJ2-3, with 15 bases fitting TRBD2. CDR1 and CDR2 (germline): SNHLY, FYNNEI. Unmatched junction bases numbered 5, after V lost 6 bases and J lost 4 bases. The CDR3 consists of 16 residues. CDR3: CASSRTSGRVADTQYF. CDR3 in DNA: TGTGCCAGCAGCAGGACTAGCGGGAGGGTTGCAGATACGCAGTATTTT.

This clonotype was recorded many times. This rearrangement joins TRBV30 to TRBJ1-3; TRBD1 is a possible D gene (6 bases). V was trimmed by 2 bases and J by 5 bases, leaving 19 bases between them. The CDR3 runs 16 residues. From germline, CDR1 is GTSNPN and CDR2 SVGIG (reference sequence). This CDR3 reads CAWSPLSGGGRNTIYF. The CDR3 region has the DNA TGTGCCTGGAGTCCTCTCTCTGGAGGGGGGAGAAACACCATATATTTT.

A note on this clonotype: A read error may be the cause here, since a much bigger clone is one base away. This sequence joins TRBV27 and TRBJ1-2; tentatively, D is TRBD1 (5 bases). There are 14 residues in the CDR3. CDR1 is MNHEY, CDR2 SMNVEV, per germline (reference sequence). As DNA, the CDR3 is TGTGCCAGCAGTAGACACAGGACTAACTATGGCTACGCCTTC. Translating gives CASSRHRTNYGYAF.

J is TRBJ1-6 and V is TRBV12-5; D is undetermined. Germline CDR1 and CDR2: LGHNT and FRNRAP. The CDR3 is 13 residues long. Trimming took off 1 base at V and 7 bases at J, with 5 bases between the two ends. This CDR3 reads CASGLETNSPLHF. The CDR3 DNA is TGTGCTAGTGGTTTGGAGACGAATTCACCCCTCCACTTT. Full variable domain (missing parts from reference TRBV12-5 and TRBJ1-6): DARVTQTPRHKVTEMGQEVTMRCQPILGHNTVFWYRQTMMQGLELLAYFRNRAPLDDSGMPKDRFSAEMPDATLATLKIQPSEPRDSAVYFCASGLETNSPLHFGNGTRLTVT.

Many counts were recorded for this clonotype. The chain joins TRBV13 to TRBJ2-2; tentative D call: TRBD1 (5 bases). Per germline, CDR1 PRHDT and CDR2 FYEKMQ (reference sequence). Deletions cut 5 bases from V and 1 base from J, with 11 bases between. This CDR3 has 15 amino acids. CDR3 nucleotide sequence: TGTGCCAGCAGCGAAGGACACGGGAACACCGGGGAGCTGTTTTTT. This codes for CASSEGHGNTGELFF. Together with reference TRBV13 and TRBJ2-2, the CDR3 gives the full variable domain: AAGVIQSPRHLIKEKRETATLKCYPIPRHDTVYWYQQGPGQDPQFLISFYEKMQSDKGSIPDRFSAQQFSDYHSELNMSSLELGDSALYFCASSEGHGNTGELFFGEGSRLTVL.

At least ten counts were recorded for this clonotype. The genes are TRBV5-6 and TRBJ1-2; D gene unclear. The V and J ends lost 1 base and 4 bases respectively, with 5 bases between them. This CDR3 comprises 12 residues. Germline CDR1 and CDR2: SGHDT and YYEEEE. The CDR3 region is CASSLNIYGYTF. CDR3 nucleotides: TGTGCCAGCAGCTTGAATATCTATGGCTACACCTTC. Variable domain in full (rest from reference TRBV5-6 and TRBJ1-2): DAGVTQSPTHLIKTRGQQVTLRCSPKSGHDTVSWYQQALGQGPQFIFQYYEEEERQRGNFPDRFSGHQFPNYSSELNVNALLLGDSALYLCASSLNIYGYTFGSGTRLTVV.

The rearrangement joins TRBV19 to TRBJ2-6, with D uncertain. V lost 4 bases and J lost 2, with 9 bases in between. There are 15 residues in the CDR3. Germline V CDR1 and CDR2: LNHDA, SQIVND (reference sequence). Here the CDR3 reads CASSSPTPGANVLTF. The CDR3 region has the DNA TGTGCCAGTAGTAGCCCAACGCCTGGGGCCAACGTCCTGACTTTC.

The chain couples TRBV2 to TRBJ1-6, with 7 bases aligning to TRBD1. CDR3 length: 14 residues. V was clipped by 7 bases and J by 10 bases; unmatched bases: 10. CDR1 is SNHLY and CDR2 is FYNNEI in the germline V gene. For the CDR3, the DNA is TGTGCCAGCACCAGGGAGGGGGCGCCGTCACCCCTCCACTTT. Its protein is CASTREGAPSPLHF.

This clonotype was counted ten times or more. The chain uses TRBV5-6 and TRBJ1-2, with 8 bases aligning to TRBD1. The CDR3 is 16 residues long. The trim removed 0 bases at V and 7 bases at J, leaving 11 bases unmatched. Looked up from germline, CDR1 is SGHDT and CDR2 is YYEEEE. The CDR3 DNA follows: TGTGCCAGCAGCTTGGTGCGTCAGGGGGCGTATATTGGCTACACCTTC. Encoded protein: CASSLVRQGAYIGYTF.

This clonotype was seen a handful of times. V is TRBV27 and J is TRBJ1-6; D not certain. Deletions cut 3 bases from V and 11 bases from J, with 8 bases between. Germline loops: CDR1 MNHEY, CDR2 SMNVEV (reference sequence). This CDR3 contains 12 residues. The DNA for the CDR3 is TGTGCCAGCAGTTTTTCGGGGACACCCCTCCACTTT. This translates into CASSFSGTPLHF.

This clonotype was seen repeatedly, ten times or more. The rearrangement links TRBV6-1 to TRBJ1-1; D is uncertain. Trimming took 1 base from V and 0 from J, leaving 9 bases between them. In germline, CDR1 is MNHNS, CDR2 SASEGT. This CDR3 region has 15 residues. The CDR3 is CASSEVGRMNTEAFF. The CDR3 nucleotides read TGTGCCAGCAGTGAAGTAGGACGGATGAACACTGAAGCTTTCTTT.

This clonotype was counted many times. CDR3 sequence (DNA): TGTGCCAGCAGCTTAGTTCCGGCTAGCACAGATACGCAGTATTTT. Its translation: CASSLVPASTDTQYF. This sequence joins TRBV11-2 and TRBJ2-3; D is unclear. Germline V lookup: CDR1 SGHAT, CDR2 FQNNGV. The germline V and J ends were trimmed by 1 base and 0 bases, with 8 bases remaining between them. The CDR3 extends over 15 amino acids.

This clonotype was recorded at least ten times. The rearrangement uses TRBV24-1 and TRBJ1-2; D is ambiguous. Germline V gene sequence: CDR1 KGHDR, CDR2 SFDVKD. The V gene lost 1 base and the J gene lost 8 bases, with 13 bases spanning the gap. The CDR3 consists of 14 residues. The CDR3 sequence: CATSDFTYIGGYTF. The CDR3 coding sequence is TGTGCCACCAGTGATTTCACCTATATCGGGGGCTACACCTTC.

This clonotype came up once. Just one base apart from a much larger clone, this may be a read error. This sequence joins TRBV2 and TRBJ2-7; TRBD2 agrees at 9 bases. The CDR3 contains 15 residues. V gave up 6 bases and J gave up 8 bases; unmatched junction bases: 14. Germline CDR1 reads SNHLY; CDR2 reads FYNNEI. The CDR3 bases are TGTGCCAGCAGCCCGAGGATAGCGGGAGTTGACAAGCAGTACTTC. It codes for CASSPRIAGVDKQYF.

This clonotype was detected ten times or more. V and J are TRBV27 and TRBJ2-7; D is ambiguous. Per the germline V gene, CDR1 is MNHEY and CDR2 is SMNVEV (reference sequence). The CDR3 runs to 15 residues. V was shortened by 5 bases and J by 1 base, with 15 bases between the two germline ends. The CDR3: CASSVRAHLSYEQYF. The CDR3 DNA sequence: TGTGCCAGCAGTGTCCGGGCCCACCTTTCCTACGAGCAGTACTTC.

There are many counts of this clonotype. The chain links TRBV7-9 to TRBJ2-2; no clear D gene. Germline CDR1 is SEHNR and CDR2 is FQNEAQ (reference sequence). Deletions cut 8 bases from V and 7 bases from J, with 20 bases between. The CDR3 has 15 amino acids. The CDR3 DNA is TGTGCCAGCCATGCTCGACGTGCCGGTAACGGGGAGCTGTTTTTT. Translated: CASHARRAGNGELFF.

The rearrangement links TRBV15 to TRBJ2-1; no definite D call. The CDR3 contains 13 residues. Per the germline V gene, CDR1 is LNHNV and CDR2 is YYDKDF (reference sequence). Trimming stripped 5 bases from V and 0 bases from J, with 5 bases between. The CDR3 DNA follows: TGTGCCACCAGCCAGGTCTCCTACAATGAGCAGTTCTTC. This sequence encodes CATSQVSYNEQFF.

This clonotype was seen many times. V usage is TRBV18 and J usage is TRBJ2-1; tentatively, D is TRBD2 (6 bases). Trimming pared 2 bases from V and 9 bases from J, leaving 20 bases between. This CDR3 region has 16 residues. Germline CDR1 and CDR2: KGHSH and LQKENI. The CDR3 region is CASSPGSGGGTIEQFF. CDR3 nucleotides: TGTGCCAGCTCACCAGGTAGCGGAGGTGGGACGATTGAGCAGTTCTTC.

This clonotype has just a few counts. The junction departs from germline at one end; a sequencing error may be responsible. This chain joins TRBV9 and TRBJ2-5, with D maybe TRBD2 (5 bases). CDR1 and CDR2 from the germline V gene are SGDLS and YYNGEE. The CDR3 is 16 amino acids. The CDR3, as DNA: TGTGCCAGCGGCGTAGAGGTTTCGGGGTCCCAAGAGACCCAGTACTTC. Residues: CASGVEVSGSQETQYF. Filled out from reference TRBV9 and TRBJ2-5, the complete variable domain reads DSGVTQTPKHLITATGQRVTLRCSPRSGDLSVYWYQQSLDQGLQFLIQYYNGEERAKGNILERFSAQQFPDLHSELNLSSLELGDSALYFCASGVEVSGSQETQYFGPGTRLLVL.

This clonotype was observed many times. The chain recombines TRBV6-1 with TRBJ2-7; a possible D gene is TRBD2 (7 bases). The germline V gene has CDR1 MNHNS and CDR2 SASEGT. The V end was cut by 7 bases, the J end by 0 bases, with 13 bases between. CDR3 length equals 14 residues. The CDR3: CASTEGDYSYEQYF. The DNA of the CDR3 is TGTGCCAGCACGGAGGGGGACTACTCCTACGAGCAGTACTTC.

The table lists this clonotype with many counts. The chain couples TRBV20-1 to TRBJ1-5; perhaps TRBD1 as D (6 bases). The CDR3 extends over 13 amino acids. Looked up from germline, CDR1 is DFQATT and CDR2 is SNEGSKA (reference sequence). Between the trimmed V and J ends, which lost 7 bases and 3 bases, there was a span of 13 bases. The CDR3 sequence: CSVNEGVNQPQHF. DNA of the CDR3: TGCAGTGTTAATGAGGGGGTCAATCAGCCCCAGCATTTT.

This clonotype was seen at least ten times. The rearrangement links TRBV5-1 to TRBJ2-7; unclear D gene. CDR1 is SGHRS, CDR2 YFSETQ, per germline. V was cut by 6 bases and J by 2 bases, with 21 bases left in between. CDR3 size: 16 residues. DNA for the CDR3: TGCGCCAGCATGGGTGGCCAGTTGAATGGGGCCTACGAGCAGTACTTC. Its translation: CASMGGQLNGAYEQYF. Based on the CDR3 plus reference TRBV5-1 and TRBJ2-7, the full variable domain is KAGVTQTPRYLIKTRGQQVTLSCSPISGHRSVSWYQQTPGQGLQFLFEYFSETQRNKGNFPGRFSGRQFSNSRSEMNVSTLELGDSALYLCASMGGQLNGAYEQYFGPGTRLTVT.

This clonotype has just a few counts. The chain joins TRBV20-1 to TRBJ2-7, with TRBD1 as a possible D gene (5 bases). The ends were cut back, 0 bases at V and 0 bases at J, with 12 bases in the middle. CDR3 length: 15 amino acids. Germline CDR1 DFQATT, CDR2 SNEGSKA (reference sequence). The CDR3 DNA is TGCAGTGCTAGAGAACCGCGGACACCCTCCTACGAGCAGTACTTC. This gives the protein CSAREPRTPSYEQYF.

This clonotype was detected a few times. This chain connects TRBV7-6 to TRBJ2-1; 15 bases map to TRBD2. The CDR3 sequence is 15 residues long. Looked up from germline, CDR1 is SGHVS and CDR2 is FNYEAQ. With 5 bases clipped from V and 9 bases from J, the junction kept 5 bases outside the gene matches. The CDR3 is CASSPGLAGGGEQFF. The CDR3 DNA sequence: TGTGCCAGCAGCCCGGGACTAGCGGGAGGCGGTGAGCAGTTCTTC. The whole variable domain, filled in from reference TRBV7-6 and TRBJ2-1, reads GAGVSQSPRYKVTKRGQDVALRCDPISGHVSLYWYRQALGQGPEFLTYFNYEAQQDKSGLPNDRFSAERPEGSISTLTIQRTEQRDSAMYRCASSPGLAGGGEQFFGPGTRLTVL.

The chain recombines TRBV10-3 with TRBJ1-6, with 7 bases aligning to TRBD1. The CDR3 is 16 residues long. Germline loops: CDR1 ENHRY, CDR2 SYGVKD. The ends lost 1 base at V and 7 bases at J; junction bases unmatched: 7. The CDR3 DNA follows: TGTGCCATCAGTGAGTTTCAGGGACAGACAAATTCACCCCTCCACTTT. It translates to CAISEFQGQTNSPLHF.

This clonotype turned up a few times. This chain links TRBV7-2 with TRBJ2-5; D is uncertain. V lost 0 bases to trimming and J lost 5 bases, with 16 bases between them. Germline CDR1 SGHTA, CDR2 FQGNSA. The CDR3 totals 16 residues. The CDR3 sequence is CASSLALTVGVETQYF. The CDR3 region has the DNA TGTGCCAGCAGCTTAGCGCTAACTGTTGGGGTGGAGACCCAGTACTTC. Full variable domain (outside the CDR3, taken from reference TRBV7-2 and TRBJ2-5): GAGVSQSPSNKVTEKGKDVELRCDPISGHTALYWYRQSLGQGLEFLIYFQGNSAPDKSGLPSDRFSAERTGGSVSTLTIQRTQQEDSAVYLCASSLALTVGVETQYFGPGTRLLVL.

This clonotype was recorded many times. V gene TRBV6-2 or TRBV6-3 combines with J gene TRBJ1-5; 10 nucleotides line up with TRBD1. Trimming removed 6 bases from V and 1 base from J; junction bases left unmatched: 15. Germline CDR1 reads MNHEY; CDR2 reads SVGEGT. The CDR3 is 19 residues long. The DNA for the CDR3 is TGTGCCAGCAGCCCCTCCGACAGGGGGCGAATTGAAAGCAATCAGCCCCAGCATTTT. Translation gives CASSPSDRGRIESNQPQHF.